Below are 28 T cell receptor beta chains sequenced from a single sample in a study of cytomegalovirus exposure and HLA in healthy donors. The PCR had 60 Vbeta and 13 Jbeta primers. Clones were sequenced by immunoSEQ multiplex PCR, and TCRdb holds only the in-frame ones, with some missing. The repertoire holds some 76,000 clones, with about four fifths as singletons. The sample was PBMCs. The source of these receptors is a woman aged 40 to 49 in good health and CMV-seropositive.

The J gene is TRBJ1-2, the V gene TRBV5-6; 7 bases agree with TRBD1. Germline V CDR1 and CDR2: SGHDT, YYEEEE. Unmatched junction bases numbered 15, after V lost 1 base and J lost 0 bases. This CDR3 has 19 residues. The CDR3 DNA is TGTGCCAGCAGCTTGCTTTCTCAGGGGGTTATGGAGTCTAACTATGGCTACACCTTC. It is translated as CASSLLSQGVMESNYGYTF.

The gene calls are TRBV15 and TRBJ2-1; 8 bases agree with TRBD1. This CDR3 is 15 amino acids long. The V gene's germline CDR1 is LNHNV and CDR2 YYDKDF (reference sequence). Unmatched junction bases numbered 7, after V lost 0 bases and J lost 9 bases. In DNA form, the CDR3 reads TGTGCCACCAGCAGAGACTCTCAGGGGGCGGGTGAGCAGTTCTTC. This sequence encodes CATSRDSQGAGEQFF.

This clone occurred a few times. The rearrangement links TRBV4-1 to TRBJ2-5; D gene ambiguous. The germline V gene encodes CDR1 MGHRA and CDR2 YSYEKL. Trimming cost V 3 bases and J 3 bases, with 8 bases left between them. The CDR3 runs to 13 residues. CDR3 amino acids: CASSQALKETQYF. The CDR3 bases are TGCGCCAGCAGCCAGGCATTAAAAGAGACCCAGTACTTC.

The chain uses TRBV10-3 and TRBJ1-2; the D is unclear. The V gene lost 4 bases and the J gene lost 1 base, with 19 bases spanning the gap. Per germline, CDR1 ENHRY and CDR2 SYGVKD. There are 17 residues in the CDR3. The CDR3 protein is CAISVRGTIPGNYGYTF. The CDR3 DNA follows: TGTGCCATCAGTGTTCGTGGAACCATCCCAGGTAACTATGGCTACACCTTC.

This rearrangement joins TRBV11-2 to TRBJ2-3; 7 positions match TRBD1. CDR1 and CDR2 (germline): SGHAT, FQNNGV. V lost 3 bases to trimming and J lost 6 bases; unmatched junction nucleotides: 12. This CDR3 has 16 amino acids. The CDR3 loop reads CASSFIKGARGDTQYF. CDR3 coding DNA: TGTGCCAGCAGCTTTATTAAGGGGGCCCGGGGCGATACGCAGTATTTT.

This clone appeared once. V usage is TRBV7-2 and J usage is TRBJ2-5; the D gene is possibly TRBD1 (6 bases). Between the trimmed V and J ends, which lost 5 bases and 6 bases, there was a span of 13 bases. This CDR3 contains 13 residues. The V gene's germline CDR1 is SGHTA and CDR2 FQGNSA. CDR3 region: CASSPTGLKTQYF. The CDR3 coding sequence is TGTGCCAGCAGCCCCACAGGGTTGAAGACCCAGTACTTC.

The V and J genes are TRBV9 and TRBJ2-1; 13 nucleotides agree with TRBD2. Germline CDR1 SGDLS, CDR2 YYNGEE. V lost 4 bases, J lost 0 bases, and 7 bases stayed unmatched. The CDR3 contains 18 residues. The CDR3 sequence: CASSKTSGGLSSYNEQFF. The CDR3 DNA follows: TGTGCCAGCAGCAAGACTAGCGGGGGGTTGAGCTCCTACAATGAGCAGTTCTTC.

V gene TRBV5-1 combines with J gene TRBJ2-3; 8 nucleotides align to TRBD1. Per germline, CDR1 SGHRS and CDR2 YFSETQ. V gave up 2 bases and J gave up 3 bases; unmatched junction bases: 14. This CDR3 has 18 amino acids. The CDR3 protein is CASSFGARLRGRTDTQYF. The CDR3 DNA sequence: TGCGCCAGCAGCTTTGGTGCACGTCTCAGGGGGCGAACAGATACGCAGTATTTT.

This clone was seen only a few times. The chain employs TRBV6-5 and TRBJ2-7; tentatively, D is TRBD2 (5 bases). Germline values: CDR1 MNHEY, CDR2 SVGAGI. This CDR3 is 13 amino acids long. Trimming shortened V by 7 bases and J by 2 bases, and 12 bases separated the two germline ends. The chain's CDR3 is CASIQDYPYEQYF. In nucleotides, the CDR3 is TGTGCCAGCATCCAAGACTATCCCTACGAGCAGTACTTC.

This clone has only a few counts. The chain couples TRBV7-9 to TRBJ1-6, with 11 bases that match TRBD1. The CDR3 covers 15 residues. Germline V gene lookup returns CDR1 SEHNR and CDR2 FQNEAQ (reference sequence). V gave up 6 bases and J gave up 7 bases; unmatched junction bases: 5. The CDR3 sequence is CASRRGTGGNSPLHF. CDR3 nucleotide sequence: TGTGCCAGCAGACGCGGGACAGGGGGAAATTCACCCCTCCACTTT.

This rearrangement joins TRBV6-1 to TRBJ2-7, with a tentative D call TRBD1 (5 bases). Trimming took off 5 bases at V and 5 bases at J, with 16 bases between the two ends. Germline V gene data show CDR1 as MNHNS and CDR2 as SASEGT. CDR3 length: 14 residues. The CDR3 bases are TGTGCCAGCAGTTTTTACGACAGATTGAACGAGCAGTACTTC. It yields the protein CASSFYDRLNEQYF.

V is TRBV9 and J is TRBJ1-2; possible D gene TRBD1, 5 bases. The V end was cut by 5 bases, the J end by 3 bases, with 17 bases between. CDR1 SGDLS and CDR2 YYNGEE come from the germline V gene. This CDR3 comprises 15 residues. CDR3 sequence reads: CASRGEVLDYYGYTF. CDR3 DNA sequence: TGTGCCAGCAGAGGGGAGGTTCTCGACTACTATGGCTACACCTTC.

This clone has more than one count but fewer than ten. The V and J genes are TRBV5-1 and TRBJ2-7; 11 bases fit TRBD2. This CDR3 has 17 residues. V lost 0 bases, J lost 2 bases, and 7 bases stayed unmatched. CDR1 SGHRS and CDR2 YFSETQ come from the germline V gene. The CDR3 sequence is CASSLAPGTSGTYEQYF. In DNA form, the CDR3 reads TGCGCCAGCAGCTTGGCTCCTGGGACTAGCGGAACCTACGAGCAGTACTTC.

The chain employs TRBV2 and TRBJ2-6, with no clear D. The V end was cut by 5 bases, the J end by 0 bases, with 11 bases between. The CDR3 is 16 amino acids. Germline V gene lookup returns CDR1 SNHLY and CDR2 FYNNEI. The CDR3 region is CASSSLRTSGANVLTF. The CDR3 DNA reads TGTGCCAGCAGTTCACTTCGTACCTCTGGGGCCAACGTCCTGACTTTC.

V and J are TRBV9 and TRBJ2-1; 9 bases line up with TRBD1. Germline CDR1 reads SGDLS; CDR2 reads YYNGEE. The CDR3 is 15 residues long. The V and J ends lost 5 bases and 4 bases, in that order; junction bases with no gene match: 7. In DNA form, the CDR3 reads TGTGCCAGCAGGGAGACAGGGGGAGGATACAATGAGCAGTTCTTC. Its protein product is CASRETGGGYNEQFF.

V gene TRBV5-1 combines with J gene TRBJ2-3; TRBD2 matches at 8 bases. V lost 1 base to trimming and J lost 4 bases; unmatched junction nucleotides: 2. Germline-derived CDR1 and CDR2 are SGHRS and YFSETQ. The CDR3 loop spans 14 amino acids. The DNA for the CDR3 is TGCGCCAGCAGCTTGTTACTAGCGGCAGATACGCAGTATTTT. Protein sequence: CASSLLLAADTQYF. The full variable domain, rest sourced from reference TRBV5-1 and TRBJ2-3, is KAGVTQTPRYLIKTRGQQVTLSCSPISGHRSVSWYQQTPGQGLQFLFEYFSETQRNKGNFPGRFSGRQFSNSRSEMNVSTLELGDSALYLCASSLLLAADTQYFGPGTRLTVL.

This clone was found once. The chain recombines TRBV5-6 with TRBJ2-7, with 8 nucleotides matching TRBD1. This CDR3 has 15 residues. V lost 3 bases to trimming and J lost 0 bases; unmatched junction nucleotides: 5. Germline values: CDR1 SGHDT, CDR2 YYEEEE. DNA for the CDR3: TGTGCCAGCAGCTCCCCGGGACAGGTCTCCTACGAGCAGTACTTC. It encodes CASSSPGQVSYEQYF.

The V gene is TRBV6-1, the J gene TRBJ1-4; a possible D gene is TRBD1 (5 bases). V was trimmed by 8 bases and J by 4 bases, leaving 11 bases between them. Per germline, CDR1 MNHNS and CDR2 SASEGT. CDR3 length: 13 residues. In nucleotides, the CDR3 is TGTGCCAGCGCTGACAGTATTAATGAAAAACTGTTTTTT. Translating gives CASADSINEKLFF.

This clone was recorded only once. CDR3 protein: CASSWKGGSGVETQYF. The CDR3 DNA follows: TGTGCCAGCAGTTGGAAGGGTGGTAGCGGGGTGGAGACCCAGTACTTC. The rearrangement links TRBV7-2 to TRBJ2-5, with 8 bases matching TRBD2. The germline gives CDR1 SGHTA, CDR2 FQGNSA. CDR3 length: 16 residues. V gave up 6 bases and J gave up 5 bases; unmatched junction bases: 14.

Turning to this clone: In the same sample, other DNA sequences code for this CDR3. CDR3 bases: TGTGCCAGCAGAGACAGGGGCGAATACAATGAGCAGTTCTTC. This encodes CASRDRGEYNEQFF. This chain uses TRBV7-9 with TRBJ2-1, with 8 bases matching TRBD1. This CDR3 has 14 residues. The junction had 5 bases not matched to a gene; V was cut back by 6 bases and J by 4 bases. Germline CDR1 SEHNR, CDR2 FQNEAQ (reference sequence).

This chain joins TRBV7-2 and TRBJ2-1, with D perhaps TRBD1 (5 bases). The CDR3 covers 11 residues. Trimming left V 4 bases short and J 9 bases short, with 7 bases between. The germline V gene encodes CDR1 SGHTA and CDR2 FQGNSA. The CDR3 sequence is CASSWTREQFF. The CDR3 bases are TGTGCCAGCAGCTGGACACGTGAGCAGTTCTTC.

The genes are TRBV7-8 and TRBJ2-3; TRBD2 might be the D (6 bases). CDR3 length: 16 amino acids. V gave up 2 bases and J gave up 2 bases, with 14 bases separating them. Germline CDR1 reads SGHVS; CDR2 reads FQNEAQ. CDR3 nucleotide sequence: TGTGCCAGCAGCTTAACAGCGGAGGGCACCACAGATACGCAGTATTTT. Translated, it gives CASSLTAEGTTDTQYF.

The chain uses TRBV29-1 and TRBJ2-5, with D possibly TRBD1 on 6 matching bases. The CDR3 length is 12 residues. Germline V lookup: CDR1 SQVTM, CDR2 ANQGSEA. Deletions cut 2 bases from V and 5 bases from J, with 9 bases between. The CDR3, as DNA: TGCAGCGTTGAACAGGGGCTGGAGACCCAGTACTTC. Protein sequence: CSVEQGLETQYF.

Remarks on this clone: The sample contains more than one DNA sequence encoding this CDR3. V gene TRBV15 combines with J gene TRBJ2-5; a possible D gene is TRBD2 (5 bases). The V gene's germline CDR1 is LNHNV and CDR2 YYDKDF (reference sequence). V lost 0 bases and J lost 4, with 6 bases in between. This CDR3 contains 13 residues. The CDR3 spells CATSRDRGETQYF. CDR3 sequence (DNA): TGTGCCACCAGCAGAGATCGGGGAGAGACCCAGTACTTC.

The V call is TRBV7-9, the J call TRBJ1-6; 8 nucleotides align to TRBD1. This CDR3 has 14 amino acids. CDR1 is SEHNR, CDR2 FQNEAQ, per germline (reference sequence). The V segment lost 5 bases and the J segment 12 bases; nucleotides outside the gene matches: 9. The CDR3 region has the DNA TGTGCCAGCAGCCCAGGGGGCGCAGTCGGACCCCTCCACTTT. It codes for CASSPGGAVGPLHF.

Only a few counts were recorded for this clone. The CDR3 is CASSVGGAEQPQHF. The CDR3 DNA sequence: TGTGCCAGCAGCGTAGGTGGGGCTGAGCAGCCCCAGCATTTT. The chain uses TRBV9 and TRBJ1-5, with a possible D match to TRBD1 (5 bases). The CDR3 spans 14 residues. Germline CDR1 SGDLS, CDR2 YYNGEE. Trimming pared 0 bases from V and 7 bases from J, leaving 11 bases between. Using reference TRBV9 and TRBJ1-5 for the parts outside the CDR3, the full variable domain is DSGVTQTPKHLITATGQRVTLRCSPRSGDLSVYWYQQSLDQGLQFLIQYYNGEERAKGNILERFSAQQFPDLHSELNLSSLELGDSALYFCASSVGGAEQPQHFGDGTRLSIL.

The gene calls are TRBV27 and TRBJ1-2; 8 positions agree with TRBD1. Trimming cost V 5 bases and J 3 bases; bases outside gene matches: 5. CDR1 is MNHEY, CDR2 SMNVEV, per germline (reference sequence). The CDR3 runs 14 residues. The CDR3 nucleotides are TGTGCCAGCAGTACCAACAGGGGGGACTATGGCTACACCTTC. Translation gives CASSTNRGDYGYTF.

The V and J genes are TRBV13 and TRBJ1-2; 7 bases fit TRBD1. J lost 1 base, V lost 5 bases, and 7 bases had no gene match. This CDR3 region has 15 residues. CDR1 is PRHDT, CDR2 FYEKMQ, per germline (reference sequence). CDR3 protein: CASSPGTAVNYGYTF. In nucleotides, the CDR3 is TGTGCCAGCAGCCCGGGGACAGCAGTTAACTATGGCTACACCTTC. Filled out from reference TRBV13 and TRBJ1-2, the complete variable domain reads AAGVIQSPRHLIKEKRETATLKCYPIPRHDTVYWYQQGPGQDPQFLISFYEKMQSDKGSIPDRFSAQQFSDYHSELNMSSLELGDSALYFCASSPGTAVNYGYTFGSGTRLTVV.